This T cell receptor beta chain was captured in a study of CD4 T cells in relation to SARS-CoV-2 and coronaviruses. Study-level information: TCR beta CDR3s were sequenced after approximately nine-day antigen culture of PBMCs.

As concerns this clone: Its matching antigen is unknown.

Whole-study findings and limits: Crossreactivity was assessed only for spike protein, not other viral proteins.

The length of the CDR3 is 15 residues. V was clipped by 0 bases and J by 3 bases; unmatched bases: 6. Germline assignment: CDR1 SGHDT and CDR2 YYEEEE. Libraries were prepared by immunoSEQ multiplex PCR; TCRdb keeps only in-frame clonotypes and omits some of them. The repertoire has tens of thousands of clones, around 74% of them found once; the top ten carry around 21%. The genes are TRBV5-6 and TRBJ2-7; 7 nucleotides agree with TRBD2. This sequence originates from an adult with COVID-19. The sample consisted of memory CD4+ T cells from PBMCs, cultured in vitro. CDR3 amino acids: CASSLVDGRSYEQYF. CDR3 DNA sequence: TGTGCCAGCAGCTTGGTTGACGGGAGGAGCTACGAGCAGTACTTC.